A single sample gave rise to the 13 T cell receptor beta chains below, sequenced in a study of cytomegalovirus exposure and HLA in healthy donors. The primer mix had 60 Vbeta and 13 Jbeta primers. The repertoire was sequenced with immunoSEQ multiplex PCR; TCRdb's copy has only in-frame clones and lacks some. This table holds more than 150,000 clones, 84% found once. Sequencing was done on a sample of PBMCs. These receptors came from a boy aged 10-17 years in good health and CMV-seronegative.

The V call is TRBV6-5, the J call TRBJ2-7; 7 bases line up with TRBD1. The CDR3 has 15 residues. The junction had 4 bases not matched to a gene; V was cut back by 0 bases and J by 2 bases. From germline, CDR1 is MNHEY and CDR2 SVGAGI. CDR3 amino acids: CASSYSRDSTYEQYF. The CDR3 bases are TGTGCCAGCAGTTACTCTCGGGACAGCACCTACGAGCAGTACTTC.

The V and J genes are TRBV7-9 and TRBJ1-5, with D perhaps TRBD1 (6 bases). Germline V gene sequence: CDR1 SEHNR, CDR2 FQNEAQ (reference sequence). CDR3 length equals 12 residues. V was cut by 5 bases and J by 9 bases, with 11 bases left in between. CDR3 region: CASSERGSPQHF. CDR3 DNA: TGTGCCAGCAGCGAGAGGGGGTCGCCCCAGCATTTT.

The chain combines TRBV28 with TRBJ2-1, with D tentatively TRBD1 (6 bases). Between the trimmed V and J ends, which lost 0 bases and 6 bases, there was a span of 9 bases. CDR1 and CDR2 (germline): MDHEN, SYDVKM. CDR3 length: 14 residues. CDR3 sequence: CASSLWDSLNEQFF. Here the CDR3 DNA reads TGTGCCAGCAGTTTATGGGACAGCCTCAATGAGCAGTTCTTC.

The chain carries TRBV7-2 and TRBJ1-6; 11 bases line up with TRBD1. The junction had 9 bases not matched to a gene; V was cut back by 5 bases and J by 9 bases. This CDR3 has 16 residues. Germline-derived CDR1 and CDR2 are SGHTA and FQGNSA. The CDR3 spells CASSLRTGTGGSPLHF. The CDR3 DNA sequence: TGTGCCAGCAGCCTAAGAACCGGGACAGGGGGTTCACCCCTCCACTTT.

The rearrangement links TRBV27 to TRBJ2-1; D not certain. Germline values: CDR1 MNHEY, CDR2 SMNVEV (reference sequence). Trimming pared 4 bases from V and 0 bases from J, leaving 10 bases between. This CDR3 comprises 15 residues. The CDR3 sequence is CASSWSLSSYNEQFF. The CDR3 DNA is TGTGCCAGCAGTTGGTCCTTGAGCTCCTACAATGAGCAGTTCTTC.

The chain has TRBV5-1 and TRBJ2-3, with D perhaps matching TRBD1 (6 bases). The V end was cut by 4 bases, the J end by 4 bases, with 10 bases between. Looked up from germline, CDR1 is SGHRS and CDR2 is YFSETQ. The CDR3 spans 13 residues. CDR3 sequence reads: CASSAGQPDTQYF. For the CDR3, the DNA is TGCGCCAGCAGCGCCGGACAGCCAGATACGCAGTATTTT.

This clone was counted once. This chain's CDR3 is CASSLPSGGADTEAFF. The CDR3 DNA follows: TGCGCCAGCAGCTTGCCCAGTGGGGGGGCGGACACTGAAGCTTTCTTT. The chain joins TRBV5-1 to TRBJ1-1, with a possible D match to TRBD1 (6 bases). V lost 1 base and J 3 bases, leaving 16 bases between the germline ends. The CDR3 runs 16 residues. Germline V gene lookup returns CDR1 SGHRS and CDR2 YFSETQ. The whole variable domain, remainder taken from reference TRBV5-1 and TRBJ1-1, is KAGVTQTPRYLIKTRGQQVTLSCSPISGHRSVSWYQQTPGQGLQFLFEYFSETQRNKGNFPGRFSGRQFSNSRSEMNVSTLELGDSALYLCASSLPSGGADTEAFFGQGTRLTVV.

The chain combines TRBV6-6 with TRBJ2-2, with TRBD2 matching over 10 bases. The ends lost 10 bases at V and 5 bases at J; junction bases unmatched: 13. Germline values: CDR1 MNHNY, CDR2 SVGAGI (reference sequence). The CDR3 spans 16 residues. CDR3 in amino acids: CAIKGLAGETTGELFF. CDR3 sequence (DNA): TGTGCCATCAAAGGGCTAGCGGGAGAAACTACCGGGGAGCTGTTTTTT.

The V gene is TRBV7-3, the J gene TRBJ1-2, with TRBD1 as a possible D gene (5 bases). Germline V gene data show CDR1 as SGHTA and CDR2 as FQGTGA. V was cut by 5 bases and J by 4 bases, with 17 bases left in between. CDR3 length: 15 residues. The CDR3, as DNA: TGTGCCAGCAGCCAAACCCCGACAGACTTCTATGGCTACACCTTC. Translated, it gives CASSQTPTDFYGYTF.

This clone has a handful of counts. This chain joins TRBV29-1 and TRBJ1-1; D is ambiguous. Trimming stripped 4 bases from V and 0 bases from J, with 6 bases between. Germline CDR1 reads SQVTM; CDR2 reads ANQGSEA. There are 12 residues in the CDR3. The CDR3 DNA is TGCAGCGTTGGGGGAGTGAACACTGAAGCTTTCTTT. This encodes CSVGGVNTEAFF.

This clone has a single count. This sequence joins TRBV4-2 and TRBJ1-1, with TRBD1 as a possible D gene (6 bases). Germline CDR1 and CDR2: LGHNA and YNFKEQ. The CDR3 contains 17 residues. The V end was cut by 0 bases, the J end by 1 base, with 15 bases between. The DNA for the CDR3 is TGTGCCAGCAGCCAAGACCCCAGGGGCCCCGGGAACACTGAAGCTTTCTTT. Translating it yields CASSQDPRGPGNTEAFF.

On this clone: Within the sample, other DNA sequences also encode this same CDR3. The rearrangement links TRBV30 to TRBJ2-7; TRBD1 might be the D (6 bases). Trimming pared 0 bases from V and 6 bases from J, leaving 6 bases between. The germline gives CDR1 GTSNPN, CDR2 SVGIG (reference sequence). This CDR3 has 11 residues. The CDR3, as DNA: TGTGCCTGGAGTGTAGGGGGCGAGCAGTACTTC. Amino acid sequence: CAWSVGGEQYF.

The rearrangement joins TRBV7-9 to TRBJ1-2, with D perhaps matching TRBD1 (6 bases). V was pared by 8 bases and J by 4 bases, with 11 bases between. The CDR3 contains 12 residues. CDR1 is SEHNR, CDR2 FQNEAQ, per germline (reference sequence). The CDR3 spells CASGTGTYGYTF. The DNA for the CDR3 is TGTGCCAGCGGAACAGGGACCTATGGCTACACCTTC.